Following are 20 T cell receptor beta chains from one sample sequenced in a study of technical replicates of blood from several donors. This table comes from immunoSEQ multiplex PCR, and its TCRdb copy is limited to in-frame clones, with some not included. The table has 95,000 to 100,000 clones, roughly 95% seen once. Sequencing was carried out using T cells isolated from PBMCs. The receptors were gathered from a human donor in good health.

The chain joins TRBV28 to TRBJ2-7; TRBD1 might be the D (6 bases). The V gene lost 5 bases and the J gene lost 2 bases, with 13 bases spanning the gap. Germline V gene data show CDR1 as MDHEN and CDR2 as SYDVKM. This CDR3 region has 14 residues. The chain's CDR3 is CASSSSGDPYEQYF. The CDR3 bases are TGTGCCAGCAGTAGCTCAGGGGACCCCTACGAGCAGTACTTC.

This chain links TRBV7-6 with TRBJ2-1; 10 bases fit TRBD1. Per germline, CDR1 SGHVS and CDR2 FNYEAQ. The CDR3 spans 16 residues. J gave up 4 bases and V 5 bases, and 8 bases lay outside the gene matches. The CDR3 is CASSRTGGLSYNEQFF. CDR3 bases: TGTGCCAGCAGCCGGACAGGGGGACTTAGTTACAATGAGCAGTTCTTC.

The V call is TRBV19, the J call TRBJ1-4; no definite D call. Germline V CDR1 and CDR2: LNHDA, SQIVND (reference sequence). Between the trimmed V and J ends, which lost 3 bases and 6 bases, there was a span of 14 bases. This CDR3 has 15 residues. The CDR3 nucleotides read TGTGCCAGTAGTATTGTATCCCGTACGGATGAAAAACTGTTTTTT. Translation gives CASSIVSRTDEKLFF. Looking up the rest from reference TRBV19 and TRBJ1-4 gives the full variable domain: DGGITQSPKYLFRKEGQNVTLSCEQNLNHDAMYWYRQDPGQGLRLIYYSQIVNDFQKGDIAEGYSVSREKKESFPLTVTSAQKNPTAFYLCASSIVSRTDEKLFFGSGTQLSVL.

This rearrangement joins TRBV7-3 to TRBJ2-7, with 11 positions matching TRBD2. The CDR3 has 15 amino acids. The germline gives CDR1 SGHTA, CDR2 FQGTGA. J gave up 1 base and V 4 bases, and 3 bases lay outside the gene matches. In nucleotides, the CDR3 is TGTGCCAGCAGCTATGCTAGCGGGGGGTCCTACGAGCAGTACTTC. This translates into CASSYASGGSYEQYF.

V and J are TRBV9 and TRBJ2-2; D not resolved. V lost 0 bases and J 5 bases, leaving 14 bases between the germline ends. The CDR3 spans 16 residues. The V gene's germline CDR1 is SGDLS and CDR2 YYNGEE. For the CDR3, the DNA is TGTGCCAGCAGCGTAGAAGGAGTGCTTAGGACCGGGGAGCTGTTTTTT. This encodes CASSVEGVLRTGELFF.

This chain joins TRBV4-1 and TRBJ2-2; D ambiguous. CDR1 and CDR2 (germline): MGHRA, YSYEKL. CDR3 size: 15 residues. V shed 0 bases and J shed 1 base, with 6 bases lying between them. CDR3 amino acids: CASSQDGVNTGELFF. CDR3 bases: TGCGCCAGCAGCCAAGACGGTGTGAACACCGGGGAGCTGTTTTTT.

In DNA, the CDR3 is TGTGCCAGCAGCTTAGCCCGGGGGCAGGGGGCAACAGATACGCAGTATTTT. Residues: CASSLARGQGATDTQYF. The rearrangement uses TRBV11-1 and TRBJ2-3; 8 nucleotides line up with TRBD1. CDR1 and CDR2 from the germline V gene are SGHAT and FQDESV (reference sequence). The CDR3 extends over 17 amino acids. V lost 0 bases, J lost 3 bases, and 8 bases stayed unmatched.

V and J are TRBV13 and TRBJ2-2, with 10 bases lining up with TRBD1. J was trimmed by 4 bases and V by 5 bases; bases with no gene match: 4. The CDR3 totals 15 residues. The germline CDR1 and CDR2 sequences are PRHDT and FYEKMQ (reference sequence). This CDR3 is CASSRRTGGTGELFF. Here the CDR3 DNA reads TGTGCCAGCAGCCGCCGGACAGGGGGCACCGGGGAGCTGTTTTTT. Based on the CDR3 plus reference TRBV13 and TRBJ2-2, the full variable domain is AAGVIQSPRHLIKEKRETATLKCYPIPRHDTVYWYQQGPGQDPQFLISFYEKMQSDKGSIPDRFSAQQFSDYHSELNMSSLELGDSALYFCASSRRTGGTGELFFGEGSRLTVL.

CDR3 nucleotides: TGTGCCAGCAGTGTAAGAGGCGGGGAGCTGTTTTTT. It encodes CASSVRGGELFF. V and J are TRBV6-1 and TRBJ2-2, with D unresolved. This CDR3 comprises 12 residues. The V end was cut by 4 bases, the J end by 7 bases, with 7 bases between. Looked up from germline, CDR1 is MNHNS and CDR2 is SASEGT.

The chain carries TRBV19 and TRBJ1-1, with TRBD1 as a possible D gene (5 bases). CDR1 and CDR2 from the germline V gene are LNHDA and SQIVND (reference sequence). The CDR3 is made up of 15 amino acids. Trimming took 9 bases from V and 1 from J, leaving 18 bases between them. The CDR3 is CASRWAQAANTEAFF. The CDR3 DNA follows: TGTGCCAGCCGATGGGCACAGGCAGCGAACACTGAAGCTTTCTTT.

The genes are TRBV18 and TRBJ2-3; possible D gene TRBD2, 5 bases. Germline V gene sequence: CDR1 KGHSH, CDR2 LQKENI. V was clipped by 0 bases and J by 6 bases, with 13 bases between them. The CDR3 has 15 amino acids. The CDR3 DNA sequence: TGTGCCAGCTCACCACCGCGGGCTAGTACTGATACGCAGTATTTT. Translation gives CASSPPRASTDTQYF.

About this clone itself: Within the sample, other DNA sequences also encode this same CDR3. The chain recombines TRBV5-1 with TRBJ2-5; D is uncertain. This CDR3 spans 12 amino acids. The V gene's germline CDR1 is SGHRS and CDR2 YFSETQ. V was shortened by 0 bases and J by 5 bases, with 5 bases between the two germline ends. The chain's CDR3 is CASSLGAETQYF. As DNA, the CDR3 is TGCGCCAGCAGCTTGGGGGCTGAGACCCAGTACTTC.

The J gene is TRBJ1-2, the V gene TRBV4-1; D might be TRBD1 (5 bases). CDR1 is MGHRA, CDR2 YSYEKL, per germline. Trimming removed 0 bases at V and 6 bases at J, with 17 bases between. The CDR3 consists of 16 residues. CDR3 DNA sequence: TGCGCCAGCAGCCAAGATCCTAAGGGGAACACAAATGGCTACACCTTC. It translates to CASSQDPKGNTNGYTF.

The chain links TRBV7-3 to TRBJ2-7; TRBD2 matches at 10 bases. Germline V gene data show CDR1 as SGHTA and CDR2 as FQGTGA. CDR3 size: 13 residues. The J segment lost 4 bases and the V segment lost 4 bases, leaving 1 base of the junction unmatched. In DNA, the CDR3 is TGTGCCAGCAGCTCGACTAGCGGGTACGAGCAGTACTTC. Translating gives CASSSTSGYEQYF.

The V gene is TRBV5-1, the J gene TRBJ2-7; 13 nucleotides match TRBD2. CDR1 is SGHRS and CDR2 is YFSETQ in the germline V gene. The V segment lost 5 bases and the J segment 8 bases; nucleotides outside the gene matches: 10. CDR3 length: 15 residues. This CDR3 reads CASRGLTSGGLKQYF. The CDR3 nucleotides read TGCGCCAGCAGAGGTTTGACTAGCGGGGGGCTGAAGCAGTACTTC.

The chain links TRBV7-8 to TRBJ1-2; 10 nucleotides match TRBD1. The CDR3 runs to 14 residues. CDR1 is SGHVS, CDR2 FQNEAQ, per germline. Trimming at V came to 4 bases and at J to 7 bases, leaving 6 bases not matched to a gene. CDR3 protein: CASSSTGGAFGYTF. In DNA, the CDR3 is TGTGCCAGCAGCTCGACAGGGGGCGCTTTTGGCTACACCTTC.

The CDR3 DNA follows: TGTGCCAGCAGTGTAACAGGGGTAGGGAACCAGCCCCAGCATTTT. Protein product: CASSVTGVGNQPQHF. J is TRBJ1-5 and V is TRBV6-1, with TRBD1 matching over 7 bases. V lost 4 bases and J lost 7; bases outside the gene matches: 10. The CDR3 sequence is 15 residues long. Germline V lookup: CDR1 MNHNS, CDR2 SASEGT.

The chain employs TRBV12-5 and TRBJ1-1, with D unclear. Germline lookup yields CDR1 LGHNT and CDR2 FRNRAP. V gave up 0 bases and J gave up 4 bases, with 15 bases separating them. The CDR3 has 16 residues. The CDR3 sequence: CASGLVPRFPGTEAFF. DNA of the CDR3: TGTGCTAGTGGTTTGGTACCGAGATTCCCGGGCACTGAAGCTTTCTTT.

The gene calls are TRBV28 and TRBJ1-5; 7 bases are a match to TRBD1. The CDR3 contains 18 residues. With 1 base clipped from V and 0 bases from J, the junction kept 9 bases outside the gene matches. Per the germline V gene, CDR1 is MDHEN and CDR2 is SYDVKM. The CDR3 sequence: CASSLFEGAVYSNQPQHF. CDR3 nucleotides: TGTGCCAGCAGTTTATTCGAGGGGGCCGTATATAGCAATCAGCCCCAGCATTTT.

The V gene is TRBV7-2, the J gene TRBJ2-7, with D unclear. Trimming cost V 2 bases and J 5 bases, with 16 bases left between them. Germline-derived CDR1 and CDR2 are SGHTA and FQGNSA. The CDR3 runs 15 residues. DNA for the CDR3: TGTGCCAGCAGCTTAAGTTTGAGTGGGCACCACGAGCAGTACTTC. It is translated as CASSLSLSGHHEQYF. Combining the CDR3 with reference TRBV7-2 and TRBJ2-7 gives the whole variable domain GAGVSQSPSNKVTEKGKDVELRCDPISGHTALYWYRQSLGQGLEFLIYFQGNSAPDKSGLPSDRFSAERTGGSVSTLTIQRTQQEDSAVYLCASSLSLSGHHEQYFGPGTRLTVT.